This T cell receptor beta chain was recovered during a study of cytomegalovirus exposure and HLA in healthy donors. The PCR had 60 Vbeta and 13 Jbeta primers. Profiled with immunoSEQ multiplex PCR; TCRdb holds only in-frame clones, not every one. This table holds approximately 150,000 clones, approximately 80% found once. Sequencing input: PBMCs. This receptor was obtained from a man younger than 35 in good health and CMV-seronegative.

CDR3 in amino acids: CASSSGSARDEQYF. The CDR3 bases are TGTGCCAGCAGCTCCGGGTCGGCCCGGGACGAGCAGTACTTC. V gene TRBV5-4 combines with J gene TRBJ2-7, with no clear D. Per the germline V gene, CDR1 is SGHNT and CDR2 is YYREEE (reference sequence). The CDR3 is made up of 14 amino acids. V was shortened by 3 bases and J by 5 bases, with 15 bases between the two germline ends.